This is a list of T cell receptor beta chains from one sample in a study of identifying expanded T cells in peripheral blood. Sequencing was performed with immunoSEQ multiplex PCR; in TCRdb, only in-frame clones are kept and a portion is missing. The profile shows tens of thousands of clones, 88% of them singletons. Material for sequencing was blood. These receptors all come from a person aged 18 to 75 in good health. The CDR3 runs from the conserved cysteine through the conserved F or W. A D gene is named only where the DNA matches it firmly. Clone size is stated in some rows and not others, as once, few, many or a class when expanded.

>-|TRBV6-6|TRBJ2-5|once
CASSTRSFQETQYF
TGTGCCAGCAGTACGCGGTCCTTTCAAGAGACCCAGTACTTC
>TRBD2|TRBV6-5|TRBJ2-3|-
CASSQGLPGDTQYF
TGTGCCAGCAGTCAGGGACTACCGGGAGATACGCAGTATTTT
>-|TRBV11-3|TRBJ2-3|-
CASSRHPADTQYF
TGTGCCAGCAGCCGTCACCCCGCAGATACGCAGTATTTT
>TRBD2|TRBV2|TRBJ2-5|-
CASSEFASGDPYQETQYF
TGTGCCAGCAGTGAATTCGCCAGCGGGGACCCGTACCAAGAGACCCAGTACTTC
>TRBD1|TRBV5-1|TRBJ1-2|-
CASSPGTGGKGYTF
TGCGCCAGCAGCCCAGGGACAGGGGGTAAAGGCTACACCTTC
>-|TRBV6-5|TRBJ1-1|once
CASSYSRNTEAFF
TGTGCCAGCAGTTACTCCAGGAACACTGAAGCTTTCTTT
>-|TRBV7-2|TRBJ2-1|-
CASSLAGEANEQFF
TGTGCCAGCAGCTTAGCGGGGGAGGCGAATGAGCAGTTCTTC
>TRBD2|TRBV7-2|TRBJ2-3|-
CASSQTSGGANTQYF
TGTGCCAGCAGCCAAACTAGCGGGGGGGCCAATACGCAGTATTTT
>-|TRBV5-6|TRBJ2-6|-
CASILGEQRGSGANVLTF
-
>-|TRBV20-1|TRBJ2-2|-
CSAPLTGELFF
TGCAGTGCCCCTCTAACCGGGGAGCTGTTTTTT
>-|TRBV10-3|TRBJ1-4|-
CATAVGAAEKLFF
TGTGCCACCGCCGTTGGGGCCGCGGAAAAACTGTTTTTT
>TRBD1|TRBV2|TRBJ1-5|-
CASSETGQGATSNQPQHF
TGTGCCAGCAGTGAAACGGGACAGGGGGCTACTAGCAATCAGCCCCAGCATTTT
>-|TRBV30|TRBJ2-5|-
CAWSAHPGTQYF
TGTGCCTGGAGTGCACACCCGGGGACCCAGTACTTC
>TRBD2|TRBV5-4|TRBJ2-1|-
CASSLDLAGTPRQFF
TGTGCCAGCAGCTTGGACCTAGCGGGGACCCCTAGGCAGTTCTTC
>-|TRBV5-1|TRBJ1-3|-
CASSSAGGDSGNTIYF
TGCGCCAGCAGCTCGGCGGGAGGAGACTCTGGAAACACCATATATTTT
>-|TRBV19|TRBJ2-6|-
CASSSLSGARPGANVLTF
TGTGCCAGTAGTAGTTTGTCGGGGGCTCGCCCTGGGGCCAACGTCCTGACTTTC
>-|TRBV5-1|TRBJ2-5|-
CASSDQETQYF
TGCGCCAGCAGTGACCAAGAGACCCAGTACTTC
>-|TRBV5-1|TRBJ1-6|-
CASSPDPNSPLHF
TGCGCCAGCAGCCCGGACCCTAATTCACCCCTCCACTTT
>TRBD1|TRBV6-6|TRBJ2-3|-
CASSMTGGATQYF
TGTGCCAGCAGTATGACAGGGGGCGCGACGCAGTATTTT
>-|TRBV18|TRBJ1-5|few
CASSPGTDLNQPQHF
TGTGCCAGCTCCCCTGGGACGGACCTCAATCAGCCCCAGCATTTT
>-|TRBV19|TRBJ2-3|-
CASSIGWPGHTQYF
TGTGCCAGTAGTATAGGTTGGCCCGGGCATACGCAGTATTTT
>-|TRBV10-3|TRBJ2-7|-
CAIRREGLNEQYF
TGTGCCATCAGGAGGGAAGGGTTAAACGAGCAGTACTTC
>-|TRBV29-1|TRBJ2-2|once
CSVPDRTGELFF
TGCAGCGTTCCCGACCGCACCGGGGAGCTGTTTTTT
>TRBD2|TRBV4-1|TRBJ2-7|-
CASSQGGGSLYEQYF
TGCGCCAGCAGCCAAGGGGGGGGTTCTCTCTACGAGCAGTACTTC
>TRBD1|TRBV10-3|TRBJ2-5|-
CAISQTGMKETQYF
TGTGCCATCAGCCAGACAGGGATGAAAGAGACCCAGTACTTC
>-|TRBV5-1|TRBJ2-4|-
CASSLENRNIQYF
TGCGCCAGCAGCTTGGAGAATCGAAACATTCAGTACTTC
>TRBD2|TRBV2|TRBJ2-5|-
CASSPLAAEETQYF
TGTGCCAGCAGCCCCCTAGCGGCCGAAGAGACCCAGTACTTC
>TRBD2|TRBV7-2|TRBJ2-3|-
CASSFSGGTISDTQYF
TGTGCCAGCAGCTTTTCGGGGGGGACTATTTCAGATACGCAGTATTTT
>-|TRBV6-5|TRBJ1-4|-
CASRIQVWTNEKLFF
TGTGCCAGCAGGATTCAGGTGTGGACTAATGAAAAACTGTTTTTT
>TRBD2|TRBV6-1|TRBJ2-5|-
CASSGGGGQETQYF
TGTGCCAGCAGTGGGGGCGGGGGGCAAGAGACCCAGTACTTC
>-|TRBV28|TRBJ2-2|-
CASSFQGRITGELFF
TGTGCCAGCAGTTTTCAGGGCAGAATCACCGGGGAGCTGTTTTTT
>TRBD1|TRBV7-9|TRBJ1-4|-
CASSQDTGDEKLFF
TGCGCCAGCAGCCAGGACACAGGGGACGAAAAACTGTTTTTT
>-|TRBV4-3|TRBJ2-3|-
CASSPTPASDTDTQYF
TGCGCCAGCAGCCCTACCCCGGCTAGCGACACAGATACGCAGTATTTT
>-|TRBV7-2|TRBJ2-7|-
CASSLPGRHYEQYF
TGTGCCAGCAGCTTACCGGGACGGCACTACGAGCAGTACTTC
>TRBD1|TRBV6-5|TRBJ2-3|-
CASSLLGTGSTQYF
TGTGCCAGCAGCCTACTTGGGACAGGCTCTACGCAGTATTTT
>-|TRBV16|TRBJ2-3|-
CASSQSDGTDTQYF
TGTGCCAGCAGCCAATCGGATGGAACGGATACGCAGTATTTT
>-|TRBV4-1|TRBJ1-2|-
CASSQAWGDYGYTF
TGCGCCAGCAGCCAAGCCTGGGGGGACTATGGCTACACCTTC
>-|TRBV11-2|TRBJ1-3|-
CASSFTSGNTIYF
TGTGCCAGCAGCTTTACATCTGGAAACACCATATATTTT